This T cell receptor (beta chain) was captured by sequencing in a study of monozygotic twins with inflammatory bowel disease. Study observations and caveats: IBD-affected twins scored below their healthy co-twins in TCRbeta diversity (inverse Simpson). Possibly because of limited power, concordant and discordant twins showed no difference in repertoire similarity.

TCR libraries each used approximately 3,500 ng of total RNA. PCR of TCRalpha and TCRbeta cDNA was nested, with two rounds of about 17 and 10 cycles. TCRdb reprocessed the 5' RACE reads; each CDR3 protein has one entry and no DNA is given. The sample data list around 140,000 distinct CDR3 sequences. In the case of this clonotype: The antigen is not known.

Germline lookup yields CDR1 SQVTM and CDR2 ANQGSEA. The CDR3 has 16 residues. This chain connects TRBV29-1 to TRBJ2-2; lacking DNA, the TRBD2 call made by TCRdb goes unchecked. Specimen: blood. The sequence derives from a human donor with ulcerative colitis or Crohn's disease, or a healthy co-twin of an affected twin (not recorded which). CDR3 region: CSVEVGSGSNTGELFF.